The following is a TCR beta chain sequence with its context. Its matching antigen is unknown. This CDR3 is 15 amino acids long. The germline gives CDR1 SGHTA, CDR2 FQGNSA. Trimming took 5 bases from V and 4 from J; bases not matched to a gene: 8. The record originates from a study of T cell repertoires in cytomegalovirus infection. Overall study findings and caveats: The response measured ex vivo was dominated by TCR beta clonotypes (HLA-C-restricted and CMV-specific).

MiXCR, applied by TCRdb to the reads, yields one record per CDR3 protein. The data hold 680,000 or so distinct CDR3 sequences, with around a third observed a single time. The sequencing used cultured PBMCs, collected from culture after CMV antigen stimulation. The chain is built from TRBV7-2 and TRBJ2-1; 7 positions match TRBD2. This clonotype was obtained from a human donor in good health (CMV status not recorded). Some clones in this sample may be carry-over from other donors' samples. The CDR3 bases are TGTGCCAGCAGCCCGCCTAGCGGAGCATACAATGAGCAGTTCTTC. Encoded protein: CASSPPSGAYNEQFF.